This T cell receptor (beta chain) stems from a study of shared clonotypes between healthy human individuals. Study-wide context: Per donor, CD8 memory used one plate, CD8 naive used two, CD4 memory used three and CD4 naive used three.

Memory CD4+ cells were the fraction left after CD45RA+ naive selection. Study processing details: Without quality scores, immunoSEQ junctional reads could not be filtered like full-length reads. Profiled with immunoSEQ multiplex PCR; TCRdb holds only in-frame clones, not every one. The DNA was the basis for D and trimming; V, J and clone size are from that table. Among about 2,500,000 clones listed, about 92% were seen once. The V end was cut by 6 bases, the J end by 5 bases, with 13 bases between. The length of the CDR3 is 13 residues. The germline gives CDR1 MGHRA, CDR2 YSYEKL. Sequencing was carried out using naive CD4+ T cells sorted from blood. Subset: CD45RA+ positively selected. The source is a man between 18 and 29 years old in good health. The chain couples TRBV4-1 to TRBJ2-5, with D hard to call. The CDR3 DNA sequence: TGCGCCAGCAGTCAGTCTTGGGTGGAGACCCAGTACTTC. It is translated as CASSQSWVETQYF.